Following are 7 T cell receptor beta chains from one sample sequenced in a study of cytomegalovirus exposure and HLA in healthy donors. Sequenced by immunoSEQ multiplex PCR; TCRdb stores in-frame clones only, minus some. The sample contains around 120,000 clones, 85% to 90% of which appear only once. The sequenced material came from PBMCs. The source of these receptors is a woman aged 18-29 years in good health and CMV-seronegative.

The rearrangement joins TRBV15 to TRBJ2-1, with 11 bases that match TRBD1. With V trimmed by 0 bases and J by 4 bases, 2 bases remained unmatched. The CDR3 is made up of 16 amino acids. Germline-derived CDR1 and CDR2 are LNHNV and YYDKDF (reference sequence). In nucleotides, the CDR3 is TGTGCCACCAGCAGAGACGGGACAGGGGGTTACAATGAGCAGTTCTTC. Encoded protein: CATSRDGTGGYNEQFF.

The chain is built from TRBV9 and TRBJ1-6, with a weak D call TRBD1 (6 bases). The CDR3 runs 17 residues. Germline assignment: CDR1 SGDLS and CDR2 YYNGEE. Trimming shortened V by 4 bases and J by 7 bases, and 21 bases separated the two germline ends. CDR3 amino acids: CASSPWDTGKGNSPLHF. The CDR3 nucleotides are TGTGCCAGCAGCCCTTGGGACACTGGGAAGGGGAATTCACCCCTCCACTTT.

For this clone: One end of the junction varies from germline; a read error may be responsible. The V and J genes are TRBV7-6 and TRBJ2-2, with 7 bases identical to TRBD1. CDR1 is SGHVS and CDR2 is FNYEAQ in the germline V gene. The CDR3 totals 14 residues. Written as DNA, the CDR3 is TGTGCCAGCAGTCCCAGGGGGAACTCCGGGGAGCTGTTTTTT. Translated, it gives CASSPRGNSGELFF.

The V call is TRBV2, the J call TRBJ2-3; the D is unclear. Trimming cost V 4 bases and J 2 bases, with 16 bases left between them. Germline CDR1 is SNHLY and CDR2 is FYNNEI. The CDR3 loop spans 16 amino acids. The CDR3 DNA is TGTGCCAGCAGTGTGAGGCTCAGCATACCCACAGATACGCAGTATTTT. Translated, it gives CASSVRLSIPTDTQYF.

The genes are TRBV10-3 and TRBJ2-3, with 11 bases matching TRBD2. The V gene's germline CDR1 is ENHRY and CDR2 SYGVKD. Trimming cost V 6 bases and J 5 bases; bases outside gene matches: 7. There are 15 residues in the CDR3. Here the CDR3 reads CAISTSGGHGDTQYF. The CDR3 DNA sequence: TGTGCCATCAGCACTAGCGGGGGTCATGGAGATACGCAGTATTTT.

V gene TRBV5-6 combines with J gene TRBJ2-1; D gene uncertain. The ends were cut back, 0 bases at V and 6 bases at J, with 10 bases in the middle. CDR1 is SGHDT, CDR2 YYEEEE, per germline. The CDR3 loop spans 14 amino acids. This CDR3 reads CASSLAYMVNEQFF. The DNA of the CDR3 is TGTGCCAGCAGCTTGGCCTATATGGTCAATGAGCAGTTCTTC.

The rearrangement uses TRBV10-3 and TRBJ2-7; D gene ambiguous. The CDR3 consists of 17 residues. V was trimmed by 1 base and J by 0 bases, leaving 16 bases between them. Germline V gene data show CDR1 as ENHRY and CDR2 as SYGVKD. The CDR3 DNA reads TGTGCCATCAGTGAGTTGATTCAAATCTTTAGCTCCTACGAGCAGTACTTC. Its translation: CAISELIQIFSSYEQYF.